One and the same sample provided the 2 T cell receptor beta chains below, sequenced in a study of identical twins' blood T cells. TCRdb reanalysed the 5' RACE reads using MiXCR and keeps one entry per CDR3 protein. Of roughly 380,000 distinct CDR3 sequences in the sample, under 30% were seen once. Sample: PBMCs. Every receptor here comes from a woman aged 18 to 49 in good health.

This clonotype was counted a few times. The rearrangement uses TRBV5-1 and TRBJ2-1; 9 nucleotides agree with TRBD2. V shed 0 bases, J shed 0 bases, and the junction held 10 bases outside the gene matches. Germline CDR1 and CDR2: SGHRS and YFSETQ. The CDR3 length is 19 residues. The CDR3 DNA reads as TGCGCCAGCAGCTTGGCCGTTGGTAGCGGGGGAAACTCCTACAATGAGCAGTTCTTC. It specifies CASSLAVGSGGNSYNEQFF.

The chain employs TRBV6-6 and TRBJ2-5; D is possibly TRBD2 (5 bases). CDR1 is MNHNY and CDR2 is SVGAGI in the germline V gene (reference sequence). The V gene lost 8 bases and the J gene lost 5 bases, with 15 bases spanning the gap. This CDR3 is built from 13 residues. CDR3 amino acids: CASGDLALETQYF. The CDR3 DNA follows: TGTGCCAGCGGTGATCTAGCTCTTGAGACCCAGTACTTC.